The 16 T cell receptor beta chains in this list originate from one sample, sequenced in a study of blood T cell repertoires in COVID-19. Measured with immunoSEQ multiplex PCR; TCRdb has only the in-frame clones, and not every one. The sample contains 110,000 to 150,000 clones, more than 85% of which appear only once. The sequenced sample consisted of peripheral blood. Receptors originate from a human donor in a cohort sampled during active COVID-19.

The chain carries TRBV6-1 and TRBJ2-7; 8 bases line up with TRBD1. This CDR3 comprises 17 residues. Germline lookup yields CDR1 MNHNS and CDR2 SASEGT. J lost 2 bases, V lost 1 base, and 10 bases had no gene match. CDR3 DNA: TGTGCCAGCAGTGAAGTCCCGGGACAGGCCACTACCTACGAGCAGTACTTC. This codes for CASSEVPGQATTYEQYF.

This sequence joins TRBV9 and TRBJ2-3; 9 positions match TRBD2. V lost 0 bases, J lost 5 bases, and 7 bases stayed unmatched. Looked up from germline, CDR1 is SGDLS and CDR2 is YYNGEE. CDR3 length: 16 residues. CDR3 protein: CASSVAGGGAIDTQYF. The CDR3 bases are TGTGCCAGCAGCGTAGCTGGCGGGGGGGCCATAGATACGCAGTATTTT.

This chain uses TRBV2 with TRBJ2-5; D not resolved. The CDR3 is 13 amino acids. V was shortened by 7 bases and J by 2 bases, with 11 bases between the two germline ends. CDR1 and CDR2 from the germline V gene are SNHLY and FYNNEI. The CDR3 is CASNFNFQETQYF. The CDR3 DNA reads as TGTGCCAGCAATTTTAACTTTCAAGAGACCCAGTACTTC.

The chain links TRBV6-5 to TRBJ2-7; TRBD2 might be the D (6 bases). Germline V lookup: CDR1 MNHEY, CDR2 SVGAGI. V shed 6 bases and J shed 6 bases, with 21 bases lying between them. This CDR3 comprises 15 residues. CDR3 sequence (DNA): TGTGCCAGCAGCCGAAAGGGCGGGGAGGACTTCGAGCAGTACTTC. Amino acid sequence: CASSRKGGEDFEQYF.

The chain is built from TRBV5-1 and TRBJ2-7; TRBD2 aligns across 9 bases. V lost 3 bases to trimming and J lost 4 bases; unmatched junction nucleotides: 11. This CDR3 has 16 residues. Germline V CDR1 and CDR2: SGHRS, YFSETQ. The CDR3 DNA reads as TGCGCCAGCAGCTCGGGAGCCAGCGGGAGGATGTACGAGCAGTACTTC. Its protein is CASSSGASGRMYEQYF. The full variable domain, its missing parts supplied by reference TRBV5-1 and TRBJ2-7, is KAGVTQTPRYLIKTRGQQVTLSCSPISGHRSVSWYQQTPGQGLQFLFEYFSETQRNKGNFPGRFSGRQFSNSRSEMNVSTLELGDSALYLCASSSGASGRMYEQYFGPGTRLTVT.

The CDR3 DNA reads as TGCGCCAGCAGCGCCGGGACTAGCGGGAGGGTCTACGAGCAGTACTTC. Protein: CASSAGTSGRVYEQYF. The chain couples TRBV5-1 to TRBJ2-7; TRBD2 aligns across 16 bases. The CDR3 runs to 16 residues. V shed 4 bases and J 3 bases; nucleotides not matched to a gene: 4. Germline lookup yields CDR1 SGHRS and CDR2 YFSETQ.

The table lists this clone with a count of one. The V and J genes are TRBV9 and TRBJ2-3, with TRBD2 matching 14 bases. With 0 bases clipped from V and 3 bases from J, the junction kept 0 bases outside the gene matches. From germline, CDR1 is SGDLS and CDR2 YYNGEE. This CDR3 is 16 amino acids long. CDR3 region: CASSVGTSGRTDTQYF. The CDR3 DNA sequence: TGTGCCAGCAGCGTAGGGACTAGCGGGAGGACAGATACGCAGTATTTT.

The CDR3 region has the DNA TGTGCCAGCAGCGTAACTGGGACAGGGGGCACTGAAGCTTTCTTT. This sequence encodes CASSVTGTGGTEAFF. The J gene is TRBJ1-1, the V gene TRBV5-8, with 11 bases aligning to TRBD1. Germline V lookup: CDR1 SGHTS, CDR2 YDEGEE. The length of the CDR3 is 15 residues. Germline trimming cut 4 bases from V and 4 bases from J; bases unmatched to any gene: 6.

This clone showed up just once. This chain connects TRBV10-3 to TRBJ1-3; 9 nucleotides match TRBD1. Per the germline V gene, CDR1 is ENHRY and CDR2 is SYGVKD. CDR3 length equals 16 residues. With V trimmed by 6 bases and J by 1 base, 7 bases remained unmatched. The CDR3 bases are TGTGCCATCAGGGACAGGGGTCAGAGGTCTGGAAACACCATATATTTT. This sequence encodes CAIRDRGQRSGNTIYF.

The rearrangement uses TRBV11-2 and TRBJ1-1; 9 bases are shared with TRBD1. The germline V gene has CDR1 SGHAT and CDR2 FQNNGV. V gave up 7 bases and J gave up 4 bases; unmatched junction bases: 7. This CDR3 is 14 amino acids long. The DNA of the CDR3 is TGTGCCAGCACCCCACAGGGGGCGGGCACTGAAGCTTTCTTT. Encoded protein: CASTPQGAGTEAFF.

The chain carries TRBV5-1 and TRBJ2-7; 10 bases are a match to TRBD2. Germline lookup yields CDR1 SGHRS and CDR2 YFSETQ. Unmatched junction bases numbered 6, after V lost 4 bases and J lost 2 bases. The CDR3 is 15 residues long. As DNA, the CDR3 is TGCGCCAGCAGCCCCCGGACTAGCGGAGCCTACGAGCAGTACTTC. Protein product: CASSPRTSGAYEQYF.

This chain joins TRBV19 and TRBJ1-1, with TRBD1 as a possible D gene (5 bases). This CDR3 contains 14 residues. V was trimmed by 6 bases and J by 1 base, leaving 12 bases between them. Per germline, CDR1 LNHDA and CDR2 SQIVND (reference sequence). CDR3 residues: CASRRDRGNTEAFF. The CDR3 region has the DNA TGTGCCAGTAGGCGGGACCGCGGGAACACTGAAGCTTTCTTT.

The chain is built from TRBV4-1 and TRBJ1-1; 8 bases match TRBD1. Trimming at V came to 2 bases and at J to 1 base, leaving 3 bases not matched to a gene. The CDR3 length is 15 residues. Germline V CDR1 and CDR2: MGHRA, YSYEKL. CDR3 loop: CASSQITGGNTEAFF. The DNA of the CDR3 is TGCGCCAGCAGCCAAATAACAGGGGGGAACACTGAAGCTTTCTTT.

This clone was seen a few times. V is TRBV19 and J is TRBJ2-7, with 7 bases identical to TRBD2. CDR3 length equals 15 residues. V lost 8 bases, J lost 4 bases, and 14 bases stayed unmatched. Germline V gene data show CDR1 as LNHDA and CDR2 as SQIVND (reference sequence). The CDR3 loop is CASQNRAGRGYEQYF. For the CDR3, the DNA is TGTGCCAGTCAAAACCGGGCAGGGAGGGGTTACGAGCAGTACTTC.

This clone was observed a few times. V usage is TRBV7-2 and J usage is TRBJ1-2, with 8 bases lining up with TRBD1. CDR1 SGHTA and CDR2 FQGNSA come from the germline V gene. The CDR3 extends over 14 amino acids. Losses at the gene ends were 5 bases for V and 3 bases for J; bases not matched to a gene: 5. The CDR3 region has the DNA TGTGCCAGCAGCATCGCGACAGGGGACTATGGCTACACCTTC. Amino acid sequence: CASSIATGDYGYTF.

J is TRBJ1-2 and V is TRBV29-1; no reliable D call. The germline gives CDR1 SQVTM, CDR2 ANQGSEA. V was trimmed by 2 bases and J by 1 base, leaving 11 bases between them. The CDR3 totals 14 residues. In DNA form, the CDR3 reads TGCAGCGTTGAATTCAGGCGTGGTAACTATGGCTACACCTTC. It codes for CSVEFRRGNYGYTF.